Presented here are 29 T cell receptor beta chains from one specimen sequenced in a study of T-cell reconstitution after alpha-beta-depleted transplantation in children. The TCRbeta library incorporated unique molecular identifiers. TCRdb re-called the PCR reads through MiXCR, storing one row per CDR3 protein. The data hold about half a million distinct CDR3 sequences, with roughly an eighth observed a single time. Sequencing used PBMCs from the stem cell graft donor, obtained from the stem cell graft. The receptors derive from a human donor who donated a stem cell graft to a child with combined immunodeficiency.

This chain links TRBV29-1 with TRBJ2-1; D is possibly TRBD1 (5 bases). Looked up from germline, CDR1 is SQVTM and CDR2 is ANQGSEA. This CDR3 region has 13 residues. V was pared by 4 bases and J by 6 bases, with 13 bases between. This CDR3 is CSVAQGLINEQFF. The DNA of the CDR3 is TGCAGCGTTGCCCAGGGCCTAATCAATGAGCAGTTCTTC.

This clonotype was counted ten times or more. The rearrangement links TRBV7-9 to TRBJ1-5; unclear D gene. Per the germline V gene, CDR1 is SEHNR and CDR2 is FQNEAQ (reference sequence). V was cut by 2 bases and J by 5 bases, with 10 bases left in between. There are 14 residues in the CDR3. The CDR3 spells CASSLNGIDQPQHF. The CDR3 DNA reads TGTGCCAGCAGCTTAAATGGGATCGATCAGCCCCAGCATTTT.

A few counts support this clonotype. V gene TRBV20-1 combines with J gene TRBJ2-3, with 9 bases aligning to TRBD2. V shed 4 bases and J 5 bases; nucleotides not matched to a gene: 13. CDR1 is DFQATT and CDR2 is SNEGSKA in the germline V gene (reference sequence). There are 16 residues in the CDR3. CDR3 in DNA: TGCAGTGCTACCCCTCGGCGGGGGGGCCGAGAAGATACGCAGTATTTT. Translation gives CSATPRRGGREDTQYF.

This clonotype has at least ten counts. The chain combines TRBV7-2 with TRBJ2-7; no clear D. V was cut by 1 base and J by 4 bases, with 11 bases left in between. There are 14 residues in the CDR3. Germline-derived CDR1 and CDR2 are SGHTA and FQGNSA. The CDR3 reads CASSLEKGKYEQYF. The CDR3 coding sequence is TGTGCCAGCAGCTTAGAAAAGGGTAAATACGAGCAGTACTTC.

The chain couples TRBV5-1 to TRBJ2-3; no clear D. This CDR3 is 14 amino acids long. The V and J ends lost 0 bases and 5 bases respectively, with 10 bases between them. The germline gives CDR1 SGHRS, CDR2 YFSETQ. The CDR3: CASSLGGPVDTQYF. The CDR3 region has the DNA TGCGCCAGCAGCTTGGGTGGGCCGGTAGATACGCAGTATTTT.

V usage is TRBV2 and J usage is TRBJ2-7; D gene uncertain. V dropped 7 bases and J dropped 5 bases, with 21 bases sitting between them. This CDR3 has 15 amino acids. Germline-derived CDR1 and CDR2 are SNHLY and FYNNEI. The CDR3 DNA reads as TGTGCCAGCATGGGTGTTTTAGTCCCCAAGGACGAGCAGTACTTC. This sequence encodes CASMGVLVPKDEQYF.

CDR3 sequence reads: CASSGGTWAWETQYF. CDR3 DNA sequence: TGTGCCAGCAGCGGTGGGACCTGGGCGTGGGAGACCCAGTACTTC. This chain connects TRBV9 to TRBJ2-5; D tentatively reads TRBD1 or TRBD2 (5 bases each). The CDR3 contains 15 residues. Germline V gene lookup returns CDR1 SGDLS and CDR2 YYNGEE. V gave up 3 bases and J gave up 5 bases, with 17 bases separating them.

This rearrangement joins TRBV11-2 to TRBJ2-1; TRBD2 might be the D (5 bases). The germline gives CDR1 SGHAT, CDR2 FQNNGV. Trimming took off 3 bases at V and 5 bases at J, with 14 bases between the two ends. This CDR3 spans 15 amino acids. The chain's CDR3 is CASSLVAGNNNEQFF. CDR3 nucleotide sequence: TGTGCCAGCAGCTTGGTCGCCGGGAATAACAATGAGCAGTTCTTC.

This clonotype occurred many times. The chain links TRBV9 to TRBJ2-7, with TRBD1 identical over 8 bases. Germline CDR1 is SGDLS and CDR2 is YYNGEE. The CDR3 is 18 residues long. Losses at the gene ends were 3 bases for V and 0 bases for J; bases not matched to a gene: 14. DNA for the CDR3: TGTGCCAGCAGCGCGAGACCCGGGACAGGCCTTAGCTCCTACGAGCAGTACTTC. Protein product: CASSARPGTGLSSYEQYF. The full variable domain, rest sourced from reference TRBV9 and TRBJ2-7, is DSGVTQTPKHLITATGQRVTLRCSPRSGDLSVYWYQQSLDQGLQFLIQYYNGEERAKGNILERFSAQQFPDLHSELNLSSLELGDSALYFCASSARPGTGLSSYEQYFGPGTRLTVT.

Ten or more counts support this clonotype. CDR3 bases: TGTGCCAGCAGCCATCGACGGACCTACGAGCAGTACTTC. Protein sequence: CASSHRRTYEQYF. This sequence joins TRBV12-3 or TRBV12-4 and TRBJ2-7; D remains ambiguous. This CDR3 has 13 amino acids. V lost 6 bases and J 2 bases, leaving 11 bases between the germline ends.

In this sample, this clonotype turned up a few times. The chain combines TRBV5-7 with TRBJ2-2; the D gene could be TRBD1 or TRBD2 (5 bases each). TRBV5-7 is annotated as an ORF whose role is uncertain. The V and J ends lost 7 bases and 3 bases respectively, with 22 bases between them. The CDR3 loop spans 17 amino acids. CDR3 bases: TGTGCCAGCGGCCCCGGCCGGGGCCAGGGAGACACCGGGGAGCTGTTTTTT. Protein sequence: CASGPGRGQGDTGELFF.

This clonotype was counted between two and nine times. The chain carries TRBV18 and TRBJ1-5; unclear D gene. Trimming took 3 bases from V and 4 from J, leaving 10 bases between them. The CDR3 sequence is 14 residues long. The germline CDR1 and CDR2 sequences are KGHSH and LQKENI. CDR3 region: CASSPDLRNQPQHF. The CDR3 DNA reads as TGTGCCAGCTCACCGGACCTTAGAAATCAGCCCCAGCATTTT.

V usage is TRBV30 and J usage is TRBJ2-7, with 8 bases aligning to TRBD1. CDR1 GTSNPN and CDR2 SVGIG come from the germline V gene (reference sequence). The V and J ends lost 3 bases and 4 bases, in that order; junction bases with no gene match: 5. The CDR3 has 13 residues. CDR3 protein: CAWRTGGGYEQYF. In DNA, the CDR3 is TGTGCCTGGAGAACAGGGGGAGGTTACGAGCAGTACTTC.

This clonotype was observed many times. This chain uses TRBV7-9 with TRBJ2-1; D uncertain. Trimming shortened V by 1 base and J by 6 bases, and 4 bases separated the two germline ends. From germline, CDR1 is SEHNR and CDR2 FQNEAQ (reference sequence). There are 12 residues in the CDR3. This CDR3 reads CASSLVINEQFF. The DNA for the CDR3 is TGTGCCAGCAGCTTAGTCATCAATGAGCAGTTCTTC.

This clonotype showed up just a few times. The V gene is TRBV6-2 or TRBV6-3, the J gene TRBJ2-7; D perhaps matches TRBD1 (5 bases). V was shortened by 2 bases and J by 0 bases, with 11 bases between the two germline ends. This CDR3 has 15 residues. CDR1 and CDR2 (germline): MNHEY, SVGEGT. Here the CDR3 reads CASSYLGASSYEQYF. For the CDR3, the DNA is TGTGCCAGCAGTTACCTTGGGGCTTCCTCCTACGAGCAGTACTTC.

This clonotype was seen only a few times. This chain connects TRBV12-5 to TRBJ1-5; D is undetermined. CDR3 length equals 10 residues. CDR1 is LGHNT and CDR2 is FRNRAP in the germline V gene. V was shortened by 6 bases and J by 7 bases, with 4 bases between the two germline ends. The CDR3 DNA is TGTGCTAGTGGAGGGCAGCCCCAGCATTTT. It specifies CASGGQPQHF.

Many counts were recorded for this clonotype. The chain carries TRBV7-9 and TRBJ1-2; 7 bases fit TRBD1. The CDR3 consists of 15 residues. CDR1 is SEHNR and CDR2 is FQNEAQ in the germline V gene (reference sequence). With 1 base clipped from V and 8 bases from J, the junction kept 10 bases outside the gene matches. CDR3 sequence reads: CASSLEGRGTVGYTF. The CDR3 region has the DNA TGTGCCAGCAGCTTAGAAGGCAGGGGGACGGTCGGCTACACCTTC.

In its sample, this clonotype was seen a few times. This rearrangement joins TRBV5-1 to TRBJ2-3; maybe TRBD1 (6 bases). Trimming stripped 4 bases from V and 4 bases from J, with 16 bases between. Germline assignment: CDR1 SGHRS and CDR2 YFSETQ. The CDR3 is made up of 15 amino acids. The CDR3 coding sequence is TGCGCCAGCAGCCTGAACCCGGGACAAGCAGATACGCAGTATTTT. It translates to CASSLNPGQADTQYF.

The rearrangement joins TRBV9 to TRBJ2-2, with D perhaps TRBD1 (6 bases). V lost 1 base and J lost 1, with 14 bases in between. This CDR3 is 17 amino acids long. CDR1 and CDR2 from the germline V gene are SGDLS and YYNGEE. The CDR3 loop is CASSVSSEQGNTGELFF. The DNA of the CDR3 is TGTGCCAGCAGCGTATCGAGCGAACAGGGGAACACCGGGGAGCTGTTTTTT.

This clonotype came up many times. This chain connects TRBV4-3 to TRBJ2-1, with 7 positions matching TRBD2. This CDR3 is 14 amino acids long. V was pared by 3 bases and J by 7 bases, with 6 bases of the junction left unmatched. Looked up from germline, CDR1 is LGHNA and CDR2 is YSLEER. The CDR3 here is CASSHSLAANEQFF. CDR3 sequence (DNA): TGCGCCAGCAGCCACTCCCTAGCGGCTAATGAGCAGTTCTTC.

This chain links TRBV12-3 or TRBV12-4 with TRBJ1-5; no firm D call. The CDR3 loop spans 14 amino acids. The V end was cut by 4 bases, the J end by 1 base, with 8 bases between. CDR3 loop: CASSSRLSNQPQHF. The CDR3 bases are TGTGCCAGCAGTTCCCGACTGAGCAATCAGCCCCAGCATTTT.

This clonotype has a count of ten or more. The genes are TRBV7-2 and TRBJ1-5; D might be TRBD1 (5 bases). CDR3 length: 16 residues. V lost 4 bases and J lost 7, with 20 bases in between. Germline-derived CDR1 and CDR2 are SGHTA and FQGNSA. CDR3 DNA: TGTGCCAGCAGCTCCGAAGGAGGACTACGGGACCAGCCCCAGCATTTT. Translation: CASSSEGGLRDQPQHF.

The chain couples TRBV10-3 to TRBJ1-6; D may be TRBD1 (5 bases). The CDR3 runs 19 residues. Between the trimmed V and J ends, which lost 0 bases and 10 bases, there was a span of 25 bases. CDR1 is ENHRY, CDR2 SYGVKD, per germline. CDR3 sequence: CAISESKGYGVGPDSPLHF. Written as DNA, the CDR3 is TGTGCCATCAGTGAGTCGAAGGGGTACGGGGTTGGTCCGGACTCACCCCTCCACTTT.

The chain uses TRBV3-1 and TRBJ2-5; D call uncertain. The CDR3 length is 14 residues. V lost 1 base and J 5 bases, leaving 11 bases between the germline ends. Germline CDR1 and CDR2: LGHDT and YNNKEL (reference sequence). The CDR3 nucleotides read TGTGCCAGCAGCCAAGGCGTGGTCGGGGAGACCCAGTACTTC. Translated, it gives CASSQGVVGETQYF.

Only a few counts were recorded for this clonotype. The chain has TRBV7-2 and TRBJ2-3; 7 bases fit TRBD2. This CDR3 region has 14 residues. With V trimmed by 5 bases and J by 5 bases, 7 bases remained unmatched. Germline values: CDR1 SGHTA, CDR2 FQGNSA. CDR3 region: CASSVGRGGDTQYF. For the CDR3, the DNA is TGTGCCAGCAGCGTGGGGAGGGGAGGAGATACGCAGTATTTT.

This chain joins TRBV20-1 and TRBJ2-5; D is possibly TRBD2 (6 bases). The CDR3 contains 14 residues. Germline loops: CDR1 DFQATT, CDR2 SNEGSKA (reference sequence). The V and J ends lost 5 bases and 2 bases respectively, with 15 bases between them. The CDR3 coding sequence is TGCAGTGCTGGCCCGCACGGGGGACAAGAGACCCAGTACTTC. Translating gives CSAGPHGGQETQYF.

This clonotype has at least ten counts. V and J are TRBV27 and TRBJ2-1; D possibly matches TRBD1 or TRBD2 (6 bases each). V was cut by 6 bases and J by 4 bases, with 13 bases left in between. Germline V gene lookup returns CDR1 MNHEY and CDR2 SMNVEV (reference sequence). The CDR3 loop spans 14 amino acids. This CDR3 is CASREGTRYNEQFF. In DNA form, the CDR3 reads TGTGCCAGCAGGGAGGGGACAAGATACAATGAGCAGTTCTTC.

This clonotype was observed a few times. The J gene is TRBJ2-1, the V gene TRBV7-9; a possible D gene is TRBD2 (6 bases). Trimming shortened V by 2 bases and J by 5 bases, and 7 bases separated the two germline ends. The CDR3 length is 13 residues. CDR1 and CDR2 (germline): SEHNR, FQNEAQ (reference sequence). As DNA, the CDR3 is TGTGCCAGCAGCTTACCGGGAGACAATGAGCAGTTCTTC. It translates to CASSLPGDNEQFF. Drawing the rest from reference TRBV7-9 and TRBJ2-1, the complete variable domain is DTGVSQNPRHKITKRGQNVTFRCDPISEHNRLYWYRQTLGQGPEFLTYFQNEAQLEKSRLLSDRFSAERPKGSFSTLEIQRTEQGDSAMYLCASSLPGDNEQFFGPGTRLTVL.

This clonotype has just a few counts. The chain is built from TRBV4-1 and TRBJ2-5; D remains ambiguous. The germline V and J ends were trimmed by 0 bases and 2 bases, with 10 bases remaining between them. This CDR3 comprises 15 residues. Per the germline V gene, CDR1 is MGHRA and CDR2 is YSYEKL. CDR3 coding DNA: TGCGCCAGCAGCCAAGATCCGAGCGAGCAAGAGACCCAGTACTTC. This gives the protein CASSQDPSEQETQYF.